What follows describes a single TCR beta chain. It was 5'RACE with constant-segment primers that produced the TCR alpha and TCR beta cDNA libraries, which carried sample barcodes and UMIs. A single record per CDR3 protein comes from TCRdb applying MiXCR to the 5' RACE reads. The sample includes more than 110,000 distinct CDR3 sequences, 13% to 15% of them seen just once. The data stem from a study of T-cell memory formation after mild COVID-19. Trimming cost V 3 bases and J 0 bases, with 11 bases left between them. Germline CDR1 reads SGHNT; CDR2 reads YENEEA. The CDR3 is 15 amino acids. Input material: PBMCs or a T cell subset sorted from them (not recorded which). The clonotype comes from an adult woman who had mild COVID-19 (a few samples of this study predate the infection). Cell type and time point are not known. The J gene is TRBJ1-1, the V gene TRBV11-3, with D perhaps TRBD1 (5 bases). The CDR3 region has the DNA TGTGCCAGCAGCTTCCCGACAGAAATGAACACTGAAGCTTTCTTT. This translates into CASSFPTEMNTEAFF.